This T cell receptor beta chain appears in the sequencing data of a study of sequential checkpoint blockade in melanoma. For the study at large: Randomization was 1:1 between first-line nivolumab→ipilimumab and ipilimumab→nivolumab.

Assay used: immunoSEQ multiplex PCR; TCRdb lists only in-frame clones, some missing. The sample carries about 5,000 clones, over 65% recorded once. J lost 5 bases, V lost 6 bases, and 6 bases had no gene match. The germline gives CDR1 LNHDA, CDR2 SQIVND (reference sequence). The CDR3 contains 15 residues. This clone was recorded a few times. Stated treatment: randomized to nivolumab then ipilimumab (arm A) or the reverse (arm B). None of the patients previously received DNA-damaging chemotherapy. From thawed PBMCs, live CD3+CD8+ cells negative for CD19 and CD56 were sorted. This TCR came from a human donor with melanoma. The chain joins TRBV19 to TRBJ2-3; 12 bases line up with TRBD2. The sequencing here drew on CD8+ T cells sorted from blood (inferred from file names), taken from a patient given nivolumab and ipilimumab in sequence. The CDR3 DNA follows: TGTGCCAGTAGCCAGACTAGCGGGAGCTTAGATACGCAGTATTTT. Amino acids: CASSQTSGSLDTQYF.